These T cell receptor beta chains were read from a single sample in a study of OX40 agonist ivuxolimab in advanced cancers. The method was immunoSEQ multiplex PCR; TCRdb's version includes in-frame clones alone and lacks a portion of them. The sample includes tens of thousands of clones, 80% to 90% of them seen just once. The source was CD4+ or CD8+ T cells sorted from blood, collected in a trial of the OX40 agonist ivuxolimab. These receptors all come from an adult with an advanced solid tumor such as melanoma, head and neck, liver or kidney cancer. Both conserved end residues are part of each CDR3. Fields, in order: J gene, V gene, D gene, clone size, CDR3 DNA, CDR3 protein. A D gene is named only where the DNA matches it firmly. Only part of the rows carry a size: once, few, many, or a class if the clone is expanded.

>TRBJ2-2|TRBV14|NA|NA
TGTGCCAGCAGTATTAGAGGTGGTAGCACCGGGGAGCTGTTTTTT
CASSIRGGSTGELFF
>TRBJ1-2|TRBV11-2|NA|NA
TGTGCCAGCAGCTTATCGGTCTATGGCTACACCTTC
CASSLSVYGYTF
>TRBJ2-1|TRBV19|TRBD2|few
TGTGCCAGTAGTATAGGCGAACTAGCGGGGCTATACAATGAGCAGTTCTTC
CASSIGELAGLYNEQFF
>TRBJ2-2|TRBV5-1|NA|NA
TGCGCCAGCAGCCAAGGAGTCCAGGGAAGCACCGGGGAGCTGTTTTTT
CASSQGVQGSTGELFF
>TRBJ2-7|TRBV21-1|NA|NA
TGTGCCAGCAGCACTGGGACTAGCGGGGGCCAAAGCTCCTACGAGCAGTACTTC
CASSTGTSGGQSSYEQYF
>TRBJ1-4|TRBV29-1|NA|NA
TGCAGCGTTGGTCGCAGGGGTAATGAAAAACTGTTTTTT
CSVGRRGNEKLFF
>TRBJ1-2|TRBV27|TRBD1|once
TGTGCCAGCAGTTCCCCAGGACAGGTCTATGGCTACACCTTC
CASSSPGQVYGYTF
>TRBJ1-1|TRBV21-1|NA|NA
TGTGCCAGCAGGGTGCGGGAGGAGAACACTGAAGCTTTCTTT
CASRVREENTEAFF
>TRBJ1-2|TRBV30|NA|NA
TGTGCCTGGAGATCGGATTCCGGGGGCTACACCTTC
CAWRSDSGGYTF
>TRBJ1-1|TRBV9|TRBD1|NA
TGTGCCAGCAGCGTACTAACAGGGGACACTGAAGCTTTCTTT
CASSVLTGDTEAFF
>TRBJ2-2|TRBV2|NA|NA
TGTGCCAGCACTGAAGGGGCCTTGAACACCGGGGAGCTGTTTTTT
CASTEGALNTGELFF
>TRBJ2-2|TRBV5-1|NA|NA
TGCGCCAGCAGCCGGGACGGGGACACCGGGGAGCTGTTTTTT
CASSRDGDTGELFF
>TRBJ2-3|TRBV10-3|NA|NA
TGTGCCATCAGTGAGGGCGCGACTAGCACAGATACGCAGTATTTT
CAISEGATSTDTQYF
>TRBJ1-1|TRBV21-1|NA|NA
NA
CASSQVVGRGNTEAFF
>TRBJ2-5|TRBV4-1|TRBD2|NA
TGCGCCAGCAGCCAAGTCGGGGGGGCGAGAGAGACCCAGTACTTC
CASSQVGGARETQYF
>TRBJ2-7|TRBV28|NA|once
TGTGCCAGCAGACCACAGGGCTACGAGCAGTACTTC
CASRPQGYEQYF
>TRBJ1-1|TRBV6-1|NA|NA
TGTGCCAGCACCTTCACAGGGAGGAACACTGAAGCTTTCTTT
CASTFTGRNTEAFF
>TRBJ1-1|TRBV19|NA|NA
TGTGCCAGTAGTGCTCGACGGAACACTGAAGCTTTCTTT
CASSARRNTEAFF
>TRBJ1-4|TRBV18|NA|NA
TGTGCCAGCTCACCATTTTATAACAGTAATGAAAAACTGTTTTTT
CASSPFYNSNEKLFF
>TRBJ2-5|TRBV19|TRBD1|few
TGTGCCAGTACCGTGACAGGGGGAGAGACCCAGTACTTC
CASTVTGGETQYF
>TRBJ1-4|TRBV9|NA|NA
TGTGCCAGCAACTCCCGCCCGGGGTCTGAAAAACTGTTTTTT
CASNSRPGSEKLFF
>TRBJ2-2|TRBV29-1|NA|NA
TGCAGCGTTAGCCGTTCGGCCGCGAACACCGGGGAGCTGTTTTTT
CSVSRSAANTGELFF
>TRBJ1-6|TRBV6-1|NA|NA
TGTGCCAGCAGAGACCCGGGACGATCACCCCTCCACTTT
CASRDPGRSPLHF
>TRBJ2-7|TRBV5-1|TRBD2|once
TGCGCCAGCAGCCAGCGGGGGGCCTACGAGCAGTACTTC
CASSQRGAYEQYF
>TRBJ2-2|TRBV18|TRBD1|NA
TGTGCCAGCGCGAAAAGACAGGGGGGTAACACCGGGGAGCTGTTTTTT
CASAKRQGGNTGELFF
>TRBJ1-1|TRBV2|NA|NA
TGTGCCAGCAAACAGGGAACGATAACTGAAGCTTTCTTT
CASKQGTITEAFF
>TRBJ1-3|TRBV6-6|NA|NA
TGTGCCAGCAAGACACAGGAGGGAGGACATGGAAACACCATATATTTT
CASKTQEGGHGNTIYF
>TRBJ1-4|TRBV5-5|NA|NA
TGTGCCAGCAGCCCCGGTGGGACACGGGGAAGTGAAAAACTGTTTTTT
CASSPGGTRGSEKLFF
>TRBJ2-1|TRBV5-4|TRBD1|NA
TGTGCCAGCAGTTTAGGACAGGGAAGATACAATGAGCAGTTCTTC
CASSLGQGRYNEQFF
>TRBJ2-3|TRBV19|TRBD2|NA
TGTGCCAGTAGTATCTCCAGCCGCCAGCGGGGGCCAACCCCAAAGGATACGCAGTATTTT
CASSISSRQRGPTPKDTQYF
>TRBJ2-5|TRBV7-9|TRBD2|NA
TGTGCCAGCAGCTGGGACTACCCGGAGACCCAGTACTTC
CASSWDYPETQYF
>TRBJ2-3|TRBV11-3|NA|NA
TGTGCCAGCAGCTTAGGGGGGATGAACACAGATACGCAGTATTTT
CASSLGGMNTDTQYF
>TRBJ1-5|TRBV19|NA|NA
TGTGCCAGTAGGGGGGAGTGGGGTATGGGCAATCAGCCCCAGCATTTT
CASRGEWGMGNQPQHF
>TRBJ1-4|TRBV28|TRBD1|NA
TGTGCCAGCAGTAATCGGGACAGGGCTGAAAAACTGTTTTTT
CASSNRDRAEKLFF
>TRBJ1-2|TRBV28|TRBD1|few
TGTGCCACCGATGGACAGGGGGAACTCTATGGCTACACCTTC
CATDGQGELYGYTF
>TRBJ2-1|TRBV20-1|TRBD2|NA
TGTAGCGGGGGCCATTACAATGAGCAGTTCTTC
CSGGHYNEQFF
>TRBJ1-6|TRBV5-6|NA|NA
TGTGCCAGCAGCTTGATATATTCACCCCTCCACTTT
CASSLIYSPLHF
>TRBJ1-4|TRBV7-9|TRBD1|NA
TGTGCCAGCAGCTTAATCCTGGGACAGGGGTATGAAAAACTGTTTTTT
CASSLILGQGYEKLFF
>TRBJ2-3|TRBV30|TRBD1|NA
TGTGCCTGGTCCGGGACAGGGGCAGATACGCAGTATTTT
CAWSGTGADTQYF
>TRBJ1-4|TRBV28|TRBD1|NA
TGTGCCAGCAGTTTAGGTGGACAGGGGGATGAAAAACTGTTTTTT
CASSLGGQGDEKLFF
>TRBJ2-3|TRBV5-6|NA|NA
TGTGCCAGCAGCCTGAGAGCGGTCACAGATACGCAGTATTTT
CASSLRAVTDTQYF
>TRBJ1-2|TRBV5-1|NA|NA
TGCGCCAGCAGCGGGGACGGTAGATCTACTAACTATGGCTACACCTTC
CASSGDGRSTNYGYTF
>TRBJ2-5|TRBV18|NA|NA
TGTGCCACCCTACCGACGAGAGAAGAGACCCAGTACTTC
CATLPTREETQYF
>TRBJ2-5|TRBV7-3|TRBD1|NA
TGTGCCAGCAGCTTAATCCCAGGCAGGGGGAAGGAGACCCAGTACTTC
CASSLIPGRGKETQYF
>TRBJ1-1|TRBV7-6|TRBD1|NA
TGTGCCAGCAGCCCCGGACAGGGTTTTGTCACTGAAGCTTTCTTT
CASSPGQGFVTEAFF
>TRBJ1-5|TRBV6-1|TRBD1|NA
TGTGCCAGTTTGACAGGGTCGAGCAATCAGCCCCAGCATTTT
CASLTGSSNQPQHF
>TRBJ2-3|TRBV5-1|NA|NA
TGCGCCAGCAGCTTGGACGGTAACATGGATACGCAGTATTTT
CASSLDGNMDTQYF
>TRBJ2-5|TRBV28|NA|NA
TGTGCCAGCAGTCTACAGGGTGCAGAGACCCAGTACTTC
CASSLQGAETQYF